Each of the 22 T cell receptor beta chains below was sequenced from the same sample in a study of T-cell reconstitution after alpha-beta-depleted transplantation in children. Using unique molecular identifiers, the investigators prepared the TCRbeta library. TCRdb reprocessed the PCR reads with MiXCR, giving one entry per CDR3 protein. The table records hundreds of thousands of distinct CDR3 sequences, less than 15% of them present only once. The sequenced sample was PBMCs, obtained before TCRalphabeta/CD19-depleted stem cell transplant. These receptors were collected from a girl aged 2 to 9 with congenital amegakaryocytic thrombocytopenia, due to receive a stem cell transplant.

This clonotype was seen a handful of times. This rearrangement joins TRBV19 to TRBJ2-1; 8 nucleotides align to TRBD1. Trimming cost V 4 bases and J 6 bases; bases outside gene matches: 5. The CDR3 sequence is 14 residues long. Germline V lookup: CDR1 LNHDA, CDR2 SQIVND (reference sequence). The DNA of the CDR3 is TGTGCCAGTAGTAACAGGGGGAGTGGCAATGAGCAGTTCTTC. Translation gives CASSNRGSGNEQFF.

The chain has TRBV20-1 and TRBJ2-5; 7 positions agree with TRBD2. Trimming cost V 6 bases and J 5 bases; bases outside gene matches: 12. The CDR3 is made up of 14 amino acids. Per the germline V gene, CDR1 is DFQATT and CDR2 is SNEGSKA (reference sequence). CDR3 sequence reads: CSASSGSGMETQYF. The CDR3 region has the DNA TGCAGTGCCAGTTCCGGGAGCGGGATGGAGACCCAGTACTTC.

This clonotype was seen many times. The rearrangement uses TRBV12-3 or TRBV12-4 and TRBJ2-4, with TRBD2 identical over 7 bases. The CDR3 spans 15 residues. V lost 5 bases, J lost 6 bases, and 10 bases stayed unmatched. The CDR3 loop reads CASSPIGGIGNIQYF. CDR3 bases: TGTGCCAGCAGTCCGATCGGGGGGATTGGAAACATTCAGTACTTC.

In this sample, this clonotype turned up many times. CDR3 residues: CSARATSSEETQYF. As DNA, the CDR3 is TGCAGTGCTAGAGCCACTAGCTCGGAGGAGACCCAGTACTTC. The genes are TRBV20-1 and TRBJ2-5, with D possibly matching TRBD2 (6 bases). This CDR3 contains 14 residues. CDR1 and CDR2 (germline): DFQATT, SNEGSKA (reference sequence). The V and J ends lost 1 base and 5 bases respectively, with 14 bases between them.

In this sample, this clonotype turned up many times. The chain has TRBV4-2 and TRBJ2-3, with no clear D. This CDR3 comprises 16 residues. Per the germline V gene, CDR1 is LGHNA and CDR2 is YNFKEQ. Trimming stripped 1 base from V and 5 bases from J, with 16 bases between. Here the CDR3 DNA reads TGTGCCAGCAGCCAAGCTAACAGACCAGACCTAGATACGCAGTATTTT. Protein sequence: CASSQANRPDLDTQYF.

This clonotype was picked up many times. The chain links TRBV13 to TRBJ1-1, with D tentatively TRBD1 (5 bases). Between the trimmed V and J ends, which lost 6 bases and 3 bases, there was a span of 14 bases. Germline-derived CDR1 and CDR2 are PRHDT and FYEKMQ (reference sequence). The CDR3 has 14 residues. CDR3 region: CASRRRDGYTEAFF. The CDR3 coding sequence is TGTGCCAGCAGACGAAGGGACGGCTACACTGAAGCTTTCTTT.

This clonotype came up many times. The chain combines TRBV12-3 or TRBV12-4 with TRBJ1-1; 8 bases agree with TRBD1. CDR3 length: 15 amino acids. V lost 6 bases and J lost 1; bases outside the gene matches: 7. The CDR3 DNA follows: TGTGCCAGCAGCGCCAAGGACAGGGCGAACACTGAAGCTTTCTTT. Translation: CASSAKDRANTEAFF.

The V gene is TRBV10-3, the J gene TRBJ2-3; TRBD1 matches 9 bases. Looked up from germline, CDR1 is ENHRY and CDR2 is SYGVKD. The CDR3 sequence is 17 residues long. Unmatched junction bases numbered 4, after V lost 0 bases and J lost 0 bases. The DNA of the CDR3 is TGTGCCATCAGTGAGTCGCCACAGGGGGCAAGCACAGATACGCAGTATTTT. This codes for CAISESPQGASTDTQYF.

This clonotype occurred many times. The chain couples TRBV5-1 to TRBJ1-4, with D unresolved. Germline V gene lookup returns CDR1 SGHRS and CDR2 YFSETQ. The CDR3 runs 17 residues. V was clipped by 0 bases and J by 0 bases, with 12 bases between them. The CDR3 nucleotides are TGCGCCAGCAGCTTGGGCGGAGGGAGTGCAACTAATGAAAAACTGTTTTTT. Its protein product is CASSLGGGSATNEKLFF.

This clonotype has a count of ten or more. The chain couples TRBV5-1 to TRBJ2-5; tentative D call: TRBD2 (5 bases). CDR3 length equals 15 residues. With 5 bases removed from V and 2 bases from J, the gap between germline ends came to 16 bases. Germline lookup yields CDR1 SGHRS and CDR2 YFSETQ. The CDR3 reads CASSLVGEPQETQYF. The CDR3 nucleotides are TGCGCCAGCAGTCTCGTGGGAGAGCCTCAAGAGACCCAGTACTTC.

This clonotype was counted ten times or more. The V call is TRBV20-1, the J call TRBJ2-7; TRBD2 might be the D (6 bases). Germline CDR1 and CDR2: DFQATT and SNEGSKA (reference sequence). The CDR3 has 16 amino acids. Trimming took 0 bases from V and 2 from J, leaving 17 bases between them. The CDR3 DNA is TGCAGTGCTAGAGATTCAGGAGGGGCGATAACCTACGAGCAGTACTTC. Translated: CSARDSGGAITYEQYF.

This clonotype has a handful of counts. The V and J genes are TRBV29-1 and TRBJ1-5; D is unresolved. The CDR3 extends over 12 amino acids. Germline V gene sequence: CDR1 SQVTM, CDR2 ANQGSEA. Between the trimmed V and J ends, which lost 6 bases and 0 bases, there was a span of 6 bases. CDR3 region: CSVGNSNQPQHF. The CDR3 nucleotides read TGCAGCGTCGGGAATAGCAATCAGCCCCAGCATTTT.

The rearrangement links TRBV7-9 to TRBJ2-1; the D gene is possibly TRBD1 (6 bases). V was clipped by 5 bases and J by 3 bases, with 20 bases between them. Per the germline V gene, CDR1 is SEHNR and CDR2 is FQNEAQ (reference sequence). The CDR3 runs 17 residues. CDR3 region: CASSPTHRVLFYNEQFF. The DNA for the CDR3 is TGTGCCAGCAGCCCAACGCACAGGGTCTTATTCTACAATGAGCAGTTCTTC.

The chain employs TRBV20-1 and TRBJ2-1; 7 bases are a match to TRBD2. V dropped 5 bases and J dropped 4; count of bases not matched to a gene: 8. Germline V gene lookup returns CDR1 DFQATT and CDR2 SNEGSKA (reference sequence). The CDR3 is 14 amino acids. This chain's CDR3 is CSAWSGKSYNEQFF. The CDR3 DNA is TGCAGTGCTTGGAGCGGGAAGAGTTACAATGAGCAGTTCTTC.

Points on this clonotype: This may arise from a read error, as a much more abundant clone is one base away. This chain links TRBV7-9 with TRBJ2-2, with a tentative D call TRBD2 (5 bases). The CDR3 spans 14 residues. Germline V gene lookup returns CDR1 SEHNR and CDR2 FQNEAQ (reference sequence). The CDR3 region is CASSLSVATGELLF. CDR3 nucleotide sequence: TGTGCCAGCAGCTTGTCGGTAGCTACCGGGGAGCTGCTTTTT.

In its sample, this clonotype was seen a few times. The chain links TRBV6-1 to TRBJ1-5; 8 bases agree with TRBD1. In germline, CDR1 is MNHNS, CDR2 SASEGT. The CDR3 covers 14 residues. V gave up 7 bases and J gave up 6 bases; unmatched junction bases: 8. The CDR3 protein is CASTEAGGGQPQHF. In DNA, the CDR3 is TGTGCCAGCACCGAAGCAGGGGGCGGTCAGCCCCAGCATTTT.

The chain couples TRBV5-1 to TRBJ1-1; no reliable D call. Germline values: CDR1 SGHRS, CDR2 YFSETQ. This CDR3 has 15 residues. V was cut by 0 bases and J by 0 bases, with 9 bases left in between. CDR3: CASSLVERMNTEAFF. CDR3 in DNA: TGCGCCAGCAGCTTGGTGGAGAGGATGAACACTGAAGCTTTCTTT.

J is TRBJ1-3 and V is TRBV5-1; the D is unclear. Germline V gives CDR1 SGHRS, CDR2 YFSETQ. V shed 0 bases and J shed 2 bases, with 6 bases lying between them. CDR3 length: 14 residues. Here the CDR3 DNA reads TGCGCCAGCAGCTTGGGAGAGGCTGGAAACACCATATATTTT. Translated: CASSLGEAGNTIYF.

The CDR3 DNA sequence: TGCAGTGCTAGTGCAGCGGGAGCAGGGACCTACGAGCAGTACTTC. Amino acid sequence: CSASAAGAGTYEQYF. V gene TRBV20-1 combines with J gene TRBJ2-7; 8 nucleotides agree with TRBD2. The CDR3 runs 15 residues. The germline V gene encodes CDR1 DFQATT and CDR2 SNEGSKA (reference sequence). The V gene end was trimmed by 3 bases and the J gene end by 2 bases; junction bases not matched to a gene: 9.

This clonotype was seen only a few times. The chain carries TRBV9 and TRBJ2-5; tentative D call: TRBD2 (5 bases). Trimming shortened V by 0 bases and J by 5 bases, and 11 bases separated the two germline ends. CDR1 is SGDLS, CDR2 YYNGEE, per germline. The CDR3 sequence is 14 residues long. The chain's CDR3 is CASSVGTRGETQYF. The CDR3 DNA follows: TGTGCCAGCAGCGTAGGGACTCGAGGCGAGACCCAGTACTTC.

The chain uses TRBV7-9 and TRBJ1-1, with 8 positions matching TRBD1. Trimming took 11 bases from V and 2 from J; bases not matched to a gene: 7. Germline V lookup: CDR1 SEHNR, CDR2 FQNEAQ (reference sequence). The CDR3 extends over 13 amino acids. Here the CDR3 reads CASWGTGNTEAFF. For the CDR3, the DNA is TGTGCCTCCTGGGGGACAGGAAACACTGAAGCTTTCTTT.

This clonotype was seen more than once but under ten times. The chain has TRBV7-6 and TRBJ2-5; the D gene is possibly TRBD2 (5 bases). The CDR3 is 15 amino acids. Deletions cut 3 bases from V and 9 bases from J, with 20 bases between. The germline CDR1 and CDR2 sequences are SGHVS and FNYEAQ. DNA for the CDR3: TGTGCCAGCAGCTTTATGGCCGGGAACAACGAGGCCCAGTACTTC. As protein: CASSFMAGNNEAQYF.